This T cell receptor beta chain is drawn from a study of blood T cell repertoires in COVID-19. Whole-study context: Sites in the United States, Italy and Spain provided acute and convalescent COVID-19 samples. T cells, B-cell-depleted T cells, or PBMCs provided the cDNA or gDNA that served as material.

Original data processing: Reference gene primers were amplified, and this amplification served to estimate nucleated cell counts. Assay: immunoSEQ multiplex PCR; the TCRdb copy retains only in-frame clones and omits some. The V and J calls and the clone size are those of that table, but D and trimming were determined from the DNA. The profile shows 88,000 or so clones, roughly 83% of them singletons. V lost 4 bases and J lost 3, with 5 bases in between. Germline V gives CDR1 SGDLS, CDR2 YYNGEE. This CDR3 contains 13 residues. This clone was seen only once. The chain joins TRBV9 to TRBJ2-6; no reliable D call. This TCR was sampled from a human donor in a cohort sampled during active COVID-19. Material: peripheral blood. The DNA of the CDR3 is TGTGCCAGCAGCCCCGGTGGGGCCAACGTCCTGACTTTC. Encoded protein: CASSPGGANVLTF.